These 12 T cell receptor beta chains came from one sample sequenced in a study of T cells in localized non-small cell lung cancer. Some clones are missing from TCRdb's copy, which holds only in-frame ones; the method was immunoSEQ multiplex PCR. This table has 20,000 to 30,000 clones, less than 95% appearing once. The sequences come from peripheral blood, collected before any cancer treatment. The receptors were sampled from a female donor older than 55 with stage II squamous cell lung carcinoma.

This chain uses TRBV5-6 with TRBJ2-3; 7 nucleotides line up with TRBD2. The CDR3 extends over 16 amino acids. V gave up 3 bases and J gave up 2 bases; unmatched junction bases: 9. Looked up from germline, CDR1 is SGHDT and CDR2 is YYEEEE. Here the CDR3 DNA reads TGTGCCAGCAGCTCCCAGCGGGGATCTCTCACAGATACGCAGTATTTT. It yields the protein CASSSQRGSLTDTQYF.

The V gene is TRBV5-4, the J gene TRBJ1-1, with a tentative D call TRBD1 (5 bases). In germline, CDR1 is SGHNT, CDR2 YYREEE (reference sequence). V was pared by 0 bases and J by 6 bases, with 15 bases between. The CDR3 totals 15 residues. DNA of the CDR3: TGTGCCAGCAGCTTGGGAGGCAGGGTAATCGCTGAAGCTTTCTTT. Protein: CASSLGGRVIAEAFF.

The chain recombines TRBV19 with TRBJ1-6; D is uncertain. CDR1 and CDR2 (germline): LNHDA, SQIVND (reference sequence). CDR3 length: 14 amino acids. V dropped 1 base and J dropped 8 bases, with 9 bases sitting between them. CDR3 sequence: CASSIGRAYSPLHF. The CDR3 bases are TGTGCCAGTAGTATAGGCCGGGCCTATTCACCCCTCCACTTT.

The chain links TRBV28 to TRBJ1-6, with TRBD1 as a possible D gene (5 bases). The CDR3 runs 15 residues. CDR1 is MDHEN, CDR2 SYDVKM, per germline. Trimming cost V 0 bases and J 7 bases, with 10 bases left between them. Here the CDR3 DNA reads TGTGCCAGCAGTTTATGGGGACCGGCGAATTCACCCCTCCACTTT. Its translation: CASSLWGPANSPLHF.

This chain joins TRBV10-3 and TRBJ2-2; D gene uncertain. V gave up 3 bases and J gave up 3 bases, with 5 bases separating them. Germline V gives CDR1 ENHRY, CDR2 SYGVKD. There are 13 residues in the CDR3. The CDR3, as DNA: TGTGCCATCAGTGACAGCTACACCGGGGAGCTGTTTTTT. Translation gives CAISDSYTGELFF.

This clone was counted once. The chain carries TRBV27 and TRBJ1-1; possibly TRBD1 for D (6 bases). Trimming cost V 5 bases and J 4 bases, with 14 bases left between them. This CDR3 is 14 amino acids long. In germline, CDR1 is MNHEY, CDR2 SMNVEV (reference sequence). CDR3 sequence (DNA): TGTGCCAGCAGTCCGTGGACAGAAAGCACTGAAGCTTTCTTT. This gives the protein CASSPWTESTEAFF.

The V and J genes are TRBV7-9 and TRBJ2-3; 13 bases are a match to TRBD2. CDR3 length: 17 residues. The V and J ends lost 1 base and 2 bases, in that order; junction bases with no gene match: 3. The germline gives CDR1 SEHNR, CDR2 FQNEAQ (reference sequence). The chain's CDR3 is CASSLVGLAGATDTQYF. The CDR3 region has the DNA TGTGCCAGCAGCTTAGTCGGACTAGCGGGGGCCACAGATACGCAGTATTTT.

The rearrangement links TRBV7-9 to TRBJ2-7; TRBD2 aligns across 7 bases. Germline V gene sequence: CDR1 SEHNR, CDR2 FQNEAQ (reference sequence). V was clipped by 0 bases and J by 5 bases; unmatched bases: 10. The CDR3 length is 16 residues. The CDR3 bases are TGTGCCAGCAGCTTAGCTGACGGACTAGAAGCGGACGAGCAGTACTTC. Protein: CASSLADGLEADEQYF.

This chain connects TRBV11-2 to TRBJ2-7; D unclear. This CDR3 comprises 15 residues. V was clipped by 5 bases and J by 2 bases, with 16 bases between them. In germline, CDR1 is SGHAT, CDR2 FQNNGV. The CDR3 DNA follows: TGTGCCAGCAGCCAAAGGTCTATACGAACCTACGAGCAGTACTTC. Its translation is CASSQRSIRTYEQYF.

This chain links TRBV18 with TRBJ2-7; TRBD1 agrees at 7 bases. The length of the CDR3 is 16 residues. The V segment lost 2 bases and the J segment 5 bases; nucleotides outside the gene matches: 12. The germline V gene has CDR1 KGHSH and CDR2 LQKENI. CDR3 nucleotide sequence: TGTGCCAGCTCACCATTAACAGGGGCCTGGATGGACGAGCAGTACTTC. Protein product: CASSPLTGAWMDEQYF.

The chain is built from TRBV6-6 and TRBJ2-1; D possibly matches TRBD1 or TRBD2 (5 bases each). Germline V gene data show CDR1 as MNHNY and CDR2 as SVGAGI (reference sequence). V was clipped by 4 bases and J by 7 bases, with 20 bases between them. The CDR3 runs to 16 residues. The CDR3 loop is CASSSSGRLVWNEQFF. The CDR3 region has the DNA TGTGCCAGCAGTTCGTCGGGACGGCTGGTATGGAATGAGCAGTTCTTC.

The chain is built from TRBV5-6 and TRBJ1-2; D ambiguous. The CDR3 runs 14 residues. Looked up from germline, CDR1 is SGHDT and CDR2 is YYEEEE. Trimming pared 5 bases from V and 3 bases from J, leaving 14 bases between. The CDR3 DNA sequence: TGTGCCAGCAGTTTATTGAATGGAGACTATGGCTACACCTTC. Translation gives CASSLLNGDYGYTF.